Listed here are 2 T cell receptor beta chains from one sample, sequenced in a study of blood T cells in healthy people across ages. The authors ran a second PCR of 7 to 11 cycles using a sample-barcoded 5' primer and a J-beta primer mix. Each CDR3 protein is one row after TCRdb ran MiXCR on the 5' RACE reads. In the table there are 1,800,000 or so distinct CDR3 sequences, about two fifths of which are singletons. The source material was blood. These receptors were taken from a human donor in good health.

The V call is TRBV6-5, the J call TRBJ2-5, with a tentative D call TRBD1 (5 bases). Germline CDR1 reads MNHEY; CDR2 reads SVGAGI. V was pared by 5 bases and J by 5 bases, with 9 bases between. CDR3 length: 12 residues. As DNA, the CDR3 is TGTGCCAGCAGTAAGGGGCTGGAGACCCAGTACTTC. Translation: CASSKGLETQYF.

This clonotype has a handful of counts. As DNA, the CDR3 is TGTGCCAGCAGTTACAGCGGGACAGCCTACAATGAGCAGTTCTTC. Translating it yields CASSYSGTAYNEQFF. This chain uses TRBV6-5 with TRBJ2-1, with D perhaps being TRBD1 or TRBD2 (7 bases each). In germline, CDR1 is MNHEY, CDR2 SVGAGI. Between the trimmed V and J ends, which lost 2 bases and 2 bases, there was a span of 10 bases. The CDR3 runs 15 residues.